This T cell receptor beta chain was documented in a study of OX40 agonist ivuxolimab in advanced cancers. Looking at the study overall: The study gave patients intravenous ivuxolimab at 0.01 to 10 mg/kg every 2 weeks. Whole-study findings and limits: The mean number of expanded clones was higher in CD8+ T cells than in CD4+.

Germline CDR1 and CDR2: SGHDT and YYEEEE. This CDR3 region has 14 residues. V was trimmed by 2 bases and J by 8 bases, leaving 16 bases between them. The method was immunoSEQ multiplex PCR; TCRdb's version includes in-frame clones alone and lacks a portion of them. The table includes 75,000 to 100,000 clones, about 84% detected once. For this clone: Its antigen is not identified.

The receptor's source is an adult with an advanced solid tumor such as melanoma, head and neck, liver or kidney cancer. This material consisted of CD4+ or CD8+ T cells sorted from blood, taken in a trial of the OX40 agonist ivuxolimab. This chain uses TRBV5-6 with TRBJ1-2; TRBD1 might be the D (6 bases). CDR3 sequence: CASSLNGGDSGYTF. CDR3 DNA: TGTGCCAGCAGCTTAAATGGGGGCGATAGCGGCTACACCTTC.